The next 32 T cell receptor beta chains were all read from a single sample in a study of blood T cell repertoires in COVID-19. Produced via immunoSEQ multiplex PCR; TCRdb's table is partial and in-frame only. The data contain hundreds of thousands of clones, around 80% of them singletons. The sequencing input was peripheral blood. The receptors stem from a man aged 80 or over with acute or convalescent COVID-19.

The chain uses TRBV7-3 and TRBJ2-6, with a weak D call TRBD2 (6 bases). Germline V gene lookup returns CDR1 SGHTA and CDR2 FQGTGA. V lost 3 bases, J lost 2 bases, and 11 bases lay in between. The CDR3 length is 16 residues. CDR3 loop: CASSLSGEAGANVLTF. The CDR3 coding sequence is TGTGCCAGCAGCTTGTCGGGGGAGGCTGGGGCCAACGTCCTGACTTTC. The whole variable domain, remainder taken from reference TRBV7-3 and TRBJ2-6, is GAGVSQTPSNKVTEKGKYVELRCDPISGHTALYWYRQSLGQGPEFLIYFQGTGAADDSGLPNDRFFAVRPEGSVSTLKIQRTERGDSAVYLCASSLSGEAGANVLTFGAGSRLTVL.

This sequence joins TRBV28 and TRBJ1-1, with D unclear. The CDR3 is 13 residues long. From germline, CDR1 is MDHEN and CDR2 SYDVKM. Trimming removed 5 bases at V and 5 bases at J, with 12 bases between. As DNA, the CDR3 is TGTGCCAGCAGTATTCTAGCGGCGACTGAAGCTTTCTTT. Its protein is CASSILAATEAFF.

The rearrangement joins TRBV12-3 or TRBV12-4 to TRBJ2-5, with 9 bases matching TRBD1. The CDR3 covers 13 residues. Trimming at V came to 5 bases and at J to 5 bases, leaving 3 bases not matched to a gene. CDR3 sequence (DNA): TGTGCCAGCAGTACAGGGGGCATCGAGACCCAGTACTTC. Its protein is CASSTGGIETQYF.

This chain connects TRBV2 to TRBJ2-6; D unclear. With 5 bases removed from V and 2 bases from J, the gap between germline ends came to 13 bases. CDR1 and CDR2 from the germline V gene are SNHLY and FYNNEI. The CDR3 contains 16 residues. The CDR3: CASSTKRFAGANVLTF. The CDR3 DNA sequence: TGTGCCAGCAGTACGAAACGGTTCGCTGGGGCCAACGTCCTGACTTTC.

The table lists this clone with a count of one. This CDR3 is also generated by other DNA sequences in the sample. The V gene is TRBV5-8, the J gene TRBJ2-2, with TRBD1 identical over 7 bases. With 4 bases clipped from V and 2 bases from J, the junction kept 5 bases outside the gene matches. CDR3 length equals 15 residues. From germline, CDR1 is SGHTS and CDR2 YDEGEE. CDR3 amino acids: CASSQNRGNTGELFF. DNA for the CDR3: TGTGCCAGCAGCCAAAACAGGGGAAACACCGGGGAGCTGTTTTTT.

This sequence joins TRBV2 and TRBJ1-2, with TRBD1 identical over 10 bases. Germline CDR1 reads SNHLY; CDR2 reads FYNNEI. J gave up 8 bases and V 8 bases, and 11 bases lay outside the gene matches. The CDR3 consists of 14 residues. The chain's CDR3 is CASVQGTGVSGYTF. In nucleotides, the CDR3 is TGTGCCAGCGTGCAAGGGACAGGGGTGAGCGGCTACACCTTC.

The rearrangement joins TRBV5-1 to TRBJ1-1; tentative D call: TRBD1 (5 bases). Germline CDR1 and CDR2: SGHRS and YFSETQ. V lost 5 bases, J lost 8 bases, and 10 bases lay in between. CDR3 length: 11 residues. The CDR3 DNA is TGCGCCAGCAGTCCAGGACACGAAGCTTTCTTT. It is translated as CASSPGHEAFF.

Only a few counts were recorded for this clone. V is TRBV30 and J is TRBJ2-5, with TRBD2 as a possible D gene (6 bases). Deletions cut 4 bases from V and 3 bases from J, with 15 bases between. The CDR3 is made up of 14 amino acids. Per germline, CDR1 GTSNPN and CDR2 SVGIG (reference sequence). The DNA for the CDR3 is TGTGCCTGGACGCGGGGATTAGGTGAAGAGACCCAGTACTTC. This encodes CAWTRGLGEETQYF.

The chain couples TRBV19 to TRBJ2-1; tentatively, D is TRBD1 (6 bases). The CDR3 loop spans 15 amino acids. Deletions cut 8 bases from V and 0 bases from J, with 14 bases between. Germline V gene sequence: CDR1 LNHDA, CDR2 SQIVND (reference sequence). The CDR3 protein is CASGVQGVSYNEQFF. The CDR3 coding sequence is TGTGCCAGTGGCGTACAGGGCGTCTCCTACAATGAGCAGTTCTTC.

As to this clone: Relative to the germline gene, one junction end is altered; a read error may explain this. The chain carries TRBV7-7 and TRBJ2-5; D possibly corresponds to TRBD1 (6 bases). The CDR3 runs 13 residues. CDR1 is SSHAT, CDR2 FNYEAQ, per germline (reference sequence). The CDR3, as DNA: TGTGCTAGCAGCGTGAGACAGGAAGAGACCCAGTACTTC. It yields the protein CASSVRQEETQYF.

The chain employs TRBV2 and TRBJ2-2, with no clear D. The germline V gene has CDR1 SNHLY and CDR2 FYNNEI. V gave up 6 bases and J gave up 0 bases, with 11 bases separating them. There are 15 residues in the CDR3. The CDR3 DNA follows: TGTGCCAGCAGGAAAGAGGCAGCGAACACCGGGGAGCTGTTTTTT. Amino acids: CASRKEAANTGELFF.

The V gene is TRBV4-2, the J gene TRBJ1-5; 10 bases agree with TRBD1. The ends lost 1 base at V and 3 bases at J; junction bases unmatched: 12. In germline, CDR1 is LGHNA, CDR2 YNFKEQ. The CDR3 is 19 residues long. CDR3 bases: TGTGCCAGCAGCCAAGTGATGGGGACAGGGGAATTTAACAATCAGCCCCAGCATTTT. Amino acids: CASSQVMGTGEFNNQPQHF.

This rearrangement joins TRBV30 to TRBJ1-4, with D possibly being TRBD1 (5 bases). The CDR3 consists of 11 residues. Germline CDR1 GTSNPN, CDR2 SVGIG (reference sequence). V lost 0 bases, J lost 14 bases, and 10 bases lay in between. The CDR3 sequence is CAWSVRGGLFF. For the CDR3, the DNA is TGTGCCTGGAGTGTACGCGGGGGTCTGTTTTTT.

The V gene is TRBV7-9, the J gene TRBJ2-2; TRBD1 agrees at 8 bases. V shed 5 bases and J 4 bases; nucleotides not matched to a gene: 9. Looked up from germline, CDR1 is SEHNR and CDR2 is FQNEAQ (reference sequence). The CDR3 is 16 residues long. The CDR3 loop is CASSRGQGVVTGELFF. CDR3 in DNA: TGTGCCAGCAGCCGCGGACAGGGAGTTGTCACCGGGGAGCTGTTTTTT. Complete variable domain (other parts from reference TRBV7-9 and TRBJ2-2): DTGVSQNPRHKITKRGQNVTFRCDPISEHNRLYWYRQTLGQGPEFLTYFQNEAQLEKSRLLSDRFSAERPKGSFSTLEIQRTEQGDSAMYLCASSRGQGVVTGELFFGEGSRLTVL.

V gene TRBV2 combines with J gene TRBJ1-6; the D is unclear. In germline, CDR1 is SNHLY, CDR2 FYNNEI. V gave up 4 bases and J gave up 6 bases, with 10 bases separating them. This CDR3 is 14 amino acids long. DNA for the CDR3: TGTGCCAGCAGTGCGTCCCAGATTAATTCACCCCTCCACTTT. This gives the protein CASSASQINSPLHF. Drawing the rest from reference TRBV2 and TRBJ1-6, the complete variable domain is EPEVTQTPSHQVTQMGQEVILRCVPISNHLYFYWYRQILGQKVEFLVSFYNNEISEKSEIFDDQFSVERPDGSNFTLKIRSTKLEDSAMYFCASSASQINSPLHFGNGTRLTVT.

CDR3 amino acids: CASSQWSTGELFF. Written as DNA, the CDR3 is TGTGCCAGCAGCCAATGGAGCACCGGGGAGCTGTTTTTT. The V gene is TRBV3-1 (or the pseudogene TRBV3-2), the J gene TRBJ2-2; no firm D call. Germline values: CDR1 LGHDT, CDR2 YNNKEL (reference sequence). The CDR3 has 13 residues. The V and J ends lost 2 bases and 4 bases respectively, with 5 bases between them.

This chain joins TRBV25-1 and TRBJ2-3, with 11 bases identical to TRBD2. This CDR3 region has 16 residues. Trimming at V came to 5 bases and at J to 6 bases, leaving 10 bases not matched to a gene. In germline, CDR1 is MGHDK, CDR2 SYGVNS. The CDR3 DNA reads as TGTGCCAGCAGTCATTTAGCGGGAGGGGGACTCGATACGCAGTATTTT. It yields the protein CASSHLAGGGLDTQYF.

This chain connects TRBV15 to TRBJ1-3; D uncertain. V was trimmed by 0 bases and J by 4 bases, leaving 10 bases between them. The CDR3 extends over 15 amino acids. Germline V lookup: CDR1 LNHNV, CDR2 YYDKDF (reference sequence). CDR3 nucleotide sequence: TGTGCCACCAGCAGAGATGCAGGTCCAGGAAACACCATATATTTT. It encodes CATSRDAGPGNTIYF. Based on the CDR3 plus reference TRBV15 and TRBJ1-3, the full variable domain is DAMVIQNPRYQVTQFGKPVTLSCSQTLNHNVMYWYQQKSSQAPKLLFHYYDKDFNNEADTPDNFQSRRPNTSFCFLDIRSPGLGDTAMYLCATSRDAGPGNTIYFGEGSWLTVV.

The genes are TRBV27 and TRBJ2-7; maybe TRBD1 (6 bases). Germline CDR1 is MNHEY and CDR2 is SMNVEV (reference sequence). Between the trimmed V and J ends, which lost 5 bases and 7 bases, there was a span of 21 bases. The CDR3 runs to 15 residues. CDR3 in DNA: TGTGCCAGCAGTCAAAGGGGGAATGACCGTACGGAGCAGTACTTC. It is translated as CASSQRGNDRTEQYF.

The CDR3 here is CASSQEGGAREKLFF. The CDR3 DNA follows: TGCGCCAGCAGCCAAGAGGGCGGGGCTAGGGAAAAACTGTTTTTT. V and J are TRBV4-1 and TRBJ1-4; perhaps TRBD1 as D (5 bases). Deletions cut 0 bases from V and 8 bases from J, with 13 bases between. The CDR3 loop spans 15 amino acids. CDR1 MGHRA and CDR2 YSYEKL come from the germline V gene.

The rearrangement uses TRBV5-6 and TRBJ1-2, with 8 bases aligning to TRBD1. This CDR3 spans 16 amino acids. V lost 3 bases and J lost 3; bases outside the gene matches: 10. The germline V gene encodes CDR1 SGHDT and CDR2 YYEEEE. DNA for the CDR3: TGTGCCAGCAGCTCAAAGAACACAGGGGGGCACTATGGCTACACCTTC. It codes for CASSSKNTGGHYGYTF.

The table lists this clone with a count of one. The chain is built from TRBV30 and TRBJ1-6, with TRBD1 matching over 11 bases. The V and J ends lost 6 bases and 7 bases, in that order; junction bases with no gene match: 5. The germline V gene encodes CDR1 GTSNPN and CDR2 SVGIG (reference sequence). CDR3 length: 14 amino acids. The CDR3 here is CACPGQGGNSPLHF. DNA of the CDR3: TGTGCCTGTCCGGGACAGGGGGGGAATTCACCCCTCCACTTT.

This chain's CDR3 is CASSPQSVGEQYF. In DNA, the CDR3 is TGTGCCAGCAGCCCCCAGTCAGTTGGCGAGCAGTACTTC. This chain uses TRBV5-6 with TRBJ2-7; D unclear. Germline V gene sequence: CDR1 SGHDT, CDR2 YYEEEE. The CDR3 length is 13 residues. Trimming shortened V by 4 bases and J by 6 bases, and 14 bases separated the two germline ends.

V is TRBV7-9 and J is TRBJ1-4; 10 nucleotides match TRBD1. The CDR3 is 17 residues long. Unmatched junction bases numbered 4, after V lost 3 bases and J lost 0 bases. The V gene's germline CDR1 is SEHNR and CDR2 FQNEAQ (reference sequence). The CDR3: CASSFSGTGATNEKLFF. The CDR3 DNA is TGTGCCAGCAGCTTCTCCGGGACAGGGGCAACTAATGAAAAACTGTTTTTT.

This clone was seen only once. The chain has TRBV7-9 and TRBJ1-2; TRBD1 agrees at 10 bases. There are 14 residues in the CDR3. The trim removed 2 bases at V and 8 bases at J, leaving 5 bases unmatched. CDR1 and CDR2 from the germline V gene are SEHNR and FQNEAQ (reference sequence). DNA of the CDR3: TGTGCCAGCAGCTTAAGGGACAGGGGAGTAGGCTACACCTTC. This codes for CASSLRDRGVGYTF.

This clone was detected only a few times. V usage is TRBV10-3 and J usage is TRBJ2-7, with 8 bases identical to TRBD1. The CDR3 has 13 amino acids. CDR1 and CDR2 (germline): ENHRY, SYGVKD. J lost 5 bases, V lost 4 bases, and 4 bases had no gene match. The CDR3 DNA sequence: TGTGCCATCAGTGGGACAGGGAACCACGAGCAGTACTTC. This translates into CAISGTGNHEQYF.

This clone has only one observation. The chain joins TRBV7-6 to TRBJ2-2, with D possibly matching TRBD1 (6 bases). From germline, CDR1 is SGHVS and CDR2 FNYEAQ. V was shortened by 5 bases and J by 5 bases, with 18 bases between the two germline ends. CDR3 length: 16 amino acids. This CDR3 is CASSLPPRRGTGELFF. CDR3 nucleotides: TGTGCCAGCAGCCTCCCTCCCCGCAGGGGAACCGGGGAGCTGTTTTTT.

The V call is TRBV4-2, the J call TRBJ2-7; D possibly corresponds to TRBD1 (5 bases). This CDR3 contains 13 residues. Germline V gene lookup returns CDR1 LGHNA and CDR2 YNFKEQ. V gave up 3 bases and J gave up 6 bases, with 12 bases separating them. The CDR3 bases are TGTGCCAGCAGCCACAGGGATTTGGGCGAGCAGTACTTC. This gives the protein CASSHRDLGEQYF.

This rearrangement joins TRBV18 to TRBJ2-2, with 7 nucleotides matching TRBD1. The CDR3 length is 14 residues. Losses at the gene ends were 1 base for V and 7 bases for J; bases not matched to a gene: 3. Germline V gene data show CDR1 as KGHSH and CDR2 as LQKENI. The DNA of the CDR3 is TGTGCCAGCTCACCACAGGGGGCCGACGGGGAGCTGTTTTTT. Translated, it gives CASSPQGADGELFF.

The chain recombines TRBV5-1 with TRBJ1-1, with TRBD1 as a possible D gene (5 bases). The V end lost 6 bases, the J end lost 0 bases, and 12 bases lay between the germline ends. This CDR3 region has 14 residues. Germline V CDR1 and CDR2: SGHRS, YFSETQ. In DNA form, the CDR3 reads TGCGCCAGCAAGTTGGAGACAGTGAACACTGAAGCTTTCTTT. Translating gives CASKLETVNTEAFF.

This CDR3 is CASSLAAGSSSYEQYF. CDR3 nucleotide sequence: TGTGCCAGCAGCTTAGCGGCAGGCTCTTCCTCCTACGAGCAGTACTTC. This chain connects TRBV7-9 to TRBJ2-7, with no clear D. V dropped 0 bases and J dropped 0 bases, with 12 bases sitting between them. Germline V gene lookup returns CDR1 SEHNR and CDR2 FQNEAQ (reference sequence). This CDR3 comprises 16 residues.

Here the CDR3 reads CASSLSSPFMGNQPQHF. The CDR3 bases are TGTGCCAGCAGTTTAAGTAGTCCATTTATGGGCAATCAGCCCCAGCATTTT. The chain is built from TRBV27 and TRBJ1-5; D is unclear. Trimming took 2 bases from V and 2 from J, leaving 16 bases between them. The CDR3 totals 17 residues. CDR1 and CDR2 (germline): MNHEY, SMNVEV (reference sequence).